These 27 T cell receptor beta chains came from one sample sequenced in a study of OX40 agonist ivuxolimab in advanced cancers. Profiled with immunoSEQ multiplex PCR; TCRdb holds only in-frame clones, not every one. The table has roughly 24,000 clones, 75% to 85% seen once. Sequencing used CD4+ or CD8+ T cells sorted from blood, obtained in a trial of the OX40 agonist ivuxolimab. Receptor source: an adult with an advanced solid tumor such as melanoma, head and neck, liver or kidney cancer.

The chain carries TRBV28 and TRBJ1-4; D perhaps matches TRBD1 (6 bases). From germline, CDR1 is MDHEN and CDR2 SYDVKM. The CDR3 runs to 13 residues. V was shortened by 4 bases and J by 8 bases, with 11 bases between the two germline ends. The CDR3 here is CASSYRAREKLFF. CDR3 DNA: TGTGCCAGCAGTTACAGGGCTCGGGAAAAACTGTTTTTT.

This chain links TRBV18 with TRBJ2-1; 11 bases are shared with TRBD2. With 2 bases clipped from V and 5 bases from J, the junction kept 8 bases outside the gene matches. The CDR3 contains 17 residues. Germline V gene data show CDR1 as KGHSH and CDR2 as LQKENI. In DNA, the CDR3 is TGTGCCAGCTCACCAAGGGCTAGCGGGGGGACCGACAATGAGCAGTTCTTC. This sequence encodes CASSPRASGGTDNEQFF.

The chain employs TRBV15 and TRBJ1-5; 7 positions agree with TRBD1. CDR1 and CDR2 (germline): LNHNV, YYDKDF (reference sequence). There are 18 residues in the CDR3. V lost 0 bases, J lost 2 bases, and 10 bases stayed unmatched. The CDR3 coding sequence is TGTGCCACCAGCAGAGATTCATCGACAGGGTCTGGCAATCAGCCCCAGCATTTT. It codes for CATSRDSSTGSGNQPQHF.

This rearrangement joins TRBV5-4 to TRBJ2-1; D remains ambiguous. Trimming took 1 base from V and 9 from J, leaving 5 bases between them. CDR1 SGHNT and CDR2 YYREEE come from the germline V gene (reference sequence). The CDR3 consists of 11 residues. In DNA form, the CDR3 reads TGTGCCAGCAGCTTGCGAAGTGAGCAGTTCTTC. This gives the protein CASSLRSEQFF.

V and J are TRBV21-1 and TRBJ2-7. TRBV21-1 is termed a pseudogene. The CDR3 contains 11 residues. CDR3 DNA: TGTGCCAGCAGCAATGTACACGAGCAGTACTTC. Residues: CASSNVHEQYF.

This chain uses TRBV9 with TRBJ2-3, with TRBD1 matching 7 bases. Trimming at V came to 3 bases and at J to 3 bases, leaving 10 bases not matched to a gene. The CDR3 is 16 amino acids. Per germline, CDR1 SGDLS and CDR2 YYNGEE. CDR3 bases: TGTGCCAGCAGCGCATCGACAGGGAAGTGGACAGATACGCAGTATTTT. Residues: CASSASTGKWTDTQYF.

This chain uses TRBV9 with TRBJ1-1, with a possible D match to TRBD1 (5 bases). The CDR3 covers 14 residues. Germline V gene sequence: CDR1 SGDLS, CDR2 YYNGEE. V was trimmed by 0 bases and J by 6 bases, leaving 12 bases between them. The CDR3 nucleotides are TGTGCCAGCAGCGTAGGCTCAGAGGGACCTGAAGCTTTCTTT. Amino acids: CASSVGSEGPEAFF.

J is TRBJ2-1 and V is TRBV4-3; D remains unclear. The length of the CDR3 is 14 residues. Germline assignment: CDR1 LGHNA and CDR2 YSLEER. V gave up 0 bases and J gave up 4 bases, with 7 bases separating them. The DNA for the CDR3 is TGCGCCAGCAGCCAAGATCGCCTTTACAATGAGCAGTTCTTC. Its protein product is CASSQDRLYNEQFF.

A few counts support this clone. This chain links TRBV5-5 with TRBJ2-7; the D call may be TRBD1 or TRBD2 (5 bases each). The CDR3 sequence is 14 residues long. V was cut by 5 bases and J by 0 bases, with 12 bases left in between. CDR1 is SGHKS and CDR2 is YYEKEE in the germline V gene (reference sequence). CDR3 nucleotide sequence: TGTGCCAGCAGACCGGGGCCGAGCTCCTACGAGCAGTACTTC. As protein: CASRPGPSSYEQYF.

V gene TRBV27 combines with J gene TRBJ1-5, with 10 bases aligning to TRBD1. After removal of 8 bases from V and 6 bases from J, the junction contained 10 bases not matched to a gene. Germline CDR1 reads MNHEY; CDR2 reads SMNVEV (reference sequence). The CDR3 is 15 residues long. This CDR3 is CASARQGAISQPQHF. The DNA for the CDR3 is TGTGCCAGCGCCAGACAGGGGGCAATTTCTCAGCCCCAGCATTTT.

The chain is built from TRBV5-6 and TRBJ1-5; no clear D. Per the germline V gene, CDR1 is SGHDT and CDR2 is YYEEEE. The V end lost 1 base, the J end lost 9 bases, and 11 bases lay between the germline ends. The CDR3 sequence is 13 residues long. The CDR3 coding sequence is TGTGCCAGCAGCTTGATCGGTGATCGGCCCCAGCATTTT. Translated, it gives CASSLIGDRPQHF.

V is TRBV6-6 and J is TRBJ2-7; TRBD2 aligns across 11 bases. Germline CDR1 MNHNY, CDR2 SVGAGI (reference sequence). The CDR3 is 15 residues long. J gave up 7 bases and V 5 bases, and 10 bases lay outside the gene matches. CDR3 in DNA: TGTGCCAGCAGTCCCTTAGCGGGGGGGACTGGAGAGCAGTACTTC. It specifies CASSPLAGGTGEQYF.

The rearrangement links TRBV4-3 to TRBJ1-2; weak D call: TRBD1 (6 bases). Deletions cut 0 bases from V and 5 bases from J, with 13 bases between. Germline values: CDR1 LGHNA, CDR2 YSLEER. This CDR3 has 15 amino acids. This CDR3 reads CASSQELGGNYGYTF. The CDR3 DNA sequence: TGCGCCAGCAGCCAAGAACTAGGGGGGAATTATGGCTACACCTTC.

The chain couples TRBV4-2 to TRBJ1-2; D is undetermined. V shed 2 bases and J shed 4 bases, with 11 bases lying between them. The CDR3 consists of 14 residues. Germline values: CDR1 LGHNA, CDR2 YNFKEQ. The CDR3 sequence is CASSQLDTVYGYTF. The CDR3 DNA reads TGTGCCAGCAGCCAATTAGACACGGTCTATGGCTACACCTTC.

The rearrangement uses TRBV4-3 and TRBJ1-2; D possibly corresponds to TRBD1 (5 bases). The ends were cut back, 1 base at V and 0 bases at J, with 9 bases in the middle. The V gene's germline CDR1 is LGHNA and CDR2 YSLEER. This CDR3 comprises 15 residues. This CDR3 is CASSQAGHSNYGYTF. The CDR3 coding sequence is TGCGCCAGCAGCCAAGCAGGACATTCTAACTATGGCTACACCTTC.

The gene calls are TRBV5-5 and TRBJ2-7; TRBD2 matches 8 bases. CDR1 and CDR2 (germline): SGHKS, YYEKEE (reference sequence). This CDR3 comprises 15 residues. V gave up 2 bases and J gave up 5 bases; unmatched junction bases: 9. The CDR3 bases are TGTGCCAGCAGCTTAATGAGCGGGGGCGCGCACGAGCAGTACTTC. Translated, it gives CASSLMSGGAHEQYF.

This clone is labeled medium-sized (0.01 to 0.1%). V is TRBV15 and J is TRBJ1-5; TRBD1 agrees at 7 bases. Germline CDR1 and CDR2: LNHNV and YYDKDF (reference sequence). The CDR3 contains 12 residues. Losses at the gene ends were 8 bases for V and 10 bases for J; bases not matched to a gene: 8. CDR3 sequence: CATGTGAIPQHF. In nucleotides, the CDR3 is TGTGCCACCGGTACAGGGGCGATTCCCCAGCATTTT.

This clone was seen a few times. This chain joins TRBV11-2 and TRBJ1-2; D remains ambiguous. The CDR3 has 15 amino acids. V was trimmed by 1 base and J by 4 bases, leaving 13 bases between them. The germline V gene encodes CDR1 SGHAT and CDR2 FQNNGV. Written as DNA, the CDR3 is TGTGCCAGCAGCTTAGCTCCCGCAGAAGTCTATGGCTACACCTTC. It specifies CASSLAPAEVYGYTF.

The rearrangement joins TRBV6-5 to TRBJ1-5; D might be TRBD1 (6 bases). The V gene lost 6 bases and the J gene lost 3 bases, with 9 bases spanning the gap. Per the germline V gene, CDR1 is MNHEY and CDR2 is SVGAGI. This CDR3 contains 13 residues. This chain's CDR3 is CASRNRDNQPQHF. CDR3 nucleotides: TGTGCCAGCAGGAACAGGGACAATCAGCCCCAGCATTTT.

This CDR3 reads CASHSRDRGHGYTF. The CDR3 DNA sequence: TGTGCCAGCCATTCCCGGGACAGGGGACATGGCTACACCTTC. The chain joins TRBV2 to TRBJ1-2; 10 bases match TRBD1. The V gene's germline CDR1 is SNHLY and CDR2 FYNNEI. Germline trimming cut 8 bases from V and 6 bases from J; bases unmatched to any gene: 9. This CDR3 has 14 amino acids.

The CDR3 sequence: CASEGQFDTEAFF. The CDR3 DNA reads TGTGCCAGCGAGGGACAATTTGACACTGAAGCTTTCTTT. The chain combines TRBV19 with TRBJ1-1, with a weak D call TRBD1 (6 bases). Germline loops: CDR1 LNHDA, CDR2 SQIVND (reference sequence). CDR3 length equals 13 residues. Trimming stripped 9 bases from V and 3 bases from J, with 14 bases between.

This chain connects TRBV6-5 to TRBJ1-1, with a possible D match to TRBD1 (5 bases). The V gene lost 2 bases and the J gene lost 4 bases, with 8 bases spanning the gap. There are 13 residues in the CDR3. Germline V gives CDR1 MNHEY, CDR2 SVGAGI. CDR3 nucleotides: TGTGCCAGCAGTTACGGCCAGGGCACTGAAGCTTTCTTT. This codes for CASSYGQGTEAFF.

This clone showed up just a few times. The chain carries TRBV7-2 and TRBJ2-7, with 8 bases aligning to TRBD2. Germline CDR1 reads SGHTA; CDR2 reads FQGNSA. The CDR3 totals 15 residues. Germline trimming cut 2 bases from V and 6 bases from J; bases unmatched to any gene: 9. The CDR3 DNA sequence: TGTGCCAGCAGCTTAACGGGGGGGGCCGGCGGCGAGCAGTACTTC. It codes for CASSLTGGAGGEQYF.

The gene calls are TRBV6-6 and TRBJ1-2; D is possibly TRBD1 (5 bases). V gave up 5 bases and J gave up 4 bases, with 11 bases separating them. CDR3 length: 13 amino acids. CDR1 and CDR2 from the germline V gene are MNHNY and SVGAGI (reference sequence). The CDR3 protein is CASSRGGSYGYTF. As DNA, the CDR3 is TGTGCCAGCAGTCGGGGGGGGAGCTATGGCTACACCTTC.

The genes are TRBV7-2 and TRBJ2-5; TRBD2 aligns across 12 bases. Germline V gene data show CDR1 as SGHTA and CDR2 as FQGNSA. After removal of 6 bases from V and 2 bases from J, the junction contained 4 bases not matched to a gene. The CDR3 is 15 amino acids. CDR3 protein: CASSAGTSGQETQYF. In nucleotides, the CDR3 is TGTGCCAGCAGTGCCGGGACTAGCGGGCAAGAGACCCAGTACTTC.

This clone was recorded once. The rearrangement joins TRBV27 to TRBJ2-1; 11 positions agree with TRBD2. Germline loops: CDR1 MNHEY, CDR2 SMNVEV (reference sequence). Trimming removed 10 bases from V and 2 bases from J; junction bases left unmatched: 1. The CDR3 is made up of 13 amino acids. The CDR3 spells CAISGGAYNEQFF. Here the CDR3 DNA reads TGTGCCATTAGCGGGGGGGCCTACAATGAGCAGTTCTTC.

V and J are TRBV7-6 and TRBJ2-7; D is possibly TRBD1 (6 bases). The CDR3 spans 16 residues. V lost 1 base and J 2 bases, leaving 15 bases between the germline ends. Germline CDR1 and CDR2: SGHVS and FNYEAQ. The CDR3 protein is CASSLEAGTLTYEQYF. CDR3 bases: TGTGCCAGCAGCTTAGAGGCCGGGACACTCACCTACGAGCAGTACTTC.